The clone carrying this T cell receptor (beta chain) was seen repeatedly, ten times or more. Its antigen is not known. These data are taken from a study of neurological immune-mediated disorders. Study observations and caveats: None of the CDR3 amino acid sequences of expanded clones recurred across subjects, suggesting private repertoires in all groups. In HTLV-1-associated myelopathy, TCR clonal expansion was greatest, whereas multiple sclerosis had the least, falling below healthy controls.

Unsorted libraries were generated from 2 million PBMCs held at -80 degrees C. Synthesis of cDNA was accomplished via 5'RACE employing 10-nucleotide random UMIs. Using its own MiXCR run on the 5' RACE reads, TCRdb lists one record per CDR3 protein. The table has 20,000 to 25,000 distinct CDR3 sequences, about an eighth seen once; the top ten hold less than 15%. CDR3 length: 14 amino acids. V shed 5 bases, J shed 3 bases, and the junction held 6 bases outside the gene matches. Germline assignment: CDR1 SSHAT and CDR2 FNYEAQ (reference sequence). The material sequenced was PBMCs. The receptor comes from a woman in her fifties or sixties with HTLV-1-associated myelopathy (HAM/TSP). The chain recombines TRBV7-7 with TRBJ2-5, with 7 bases identical to TRBD1. As DNA, the CDR3 is TGTGCCAGCAGCCCCAGGGGGTTTAAAGAGACCCAGTACTTC. This gives the protein CASSPRGFKETQYF.